The rows below give T cell receptor beta chains drawn from one sample of a study of T cell repertoires in ileal Crohn's disease. Assay: immunoSEQ multiplex PCR; the TCRdb copy retains only in-frame clones and omits some. Of 2,000 or so clones listed, approximately 90% are singletons. The source material was ileal tissue. The receptors come from an adult with Crohn's disease. The CDR3 runs from the conserved cysteine through the conserved F or W. The D gene is left open where the match is weak. The size field is filled for only some rows; it gives once, few, many or a size class.

d_gene,j_gene,abundance,v_gene,CDR3aa,CDR3nt
TRBD1,TRBJ2-5,NA,TRBV27,CASSPRDRHQETQYF,TGTGCCAGCAGTCCCCGGGACAGACACCAAGAGACCCAGTACTTC
NA,TRBJ1-2,NA,TRBV6-5,CASSPQVLYGYTF,TGTGCCAGCAGTCCTCAGGTGCTCTATGGCTACACCTTC
NA,TRBJ1-5,NA,TRBV19,CASSIGRTGLSNQPQHF,TGTGCCAGTAGTATTGGGCGAACAGGACTAAGCAATCAGCCCCAGCATTTT
TRBD2,TRBJ2-2,NA,TRBV5-4,CASSGLAGGSGELFF,TGTGCCAGCAGCGGTCTAGCGGGAGGATCCGGGGAGCTGTTTTTT
TRBD1,TRBJ2-2,NA,TRBV5-1,CASSFRDRVTGELFF,TGCGCCAGCAGCTTCCGGGACAGGGTCACCGGGGAGCTGTTTTTT
NA,TRBJ1-2,NA,TRBV13,CASSSGPWVGYTF,TGTGCCAGCAGCTCGGGGCCGTGGGTTGGCTACACCTTC
TRBD1,TRBJ1-2,NA,TRBV27,CASSLLGQGATNYGYTF,TGTGCCAGCAGTTTATTGGGACAGGGGGCAACTAACTATGGCTACACCTTC
NA,TRBJ1-4,once,TRBV18,CASSQIRADNEKLFF,TGTGCCAGCTCGCAGATCCGGGCCGACAATGAAAAACTGTTTTTT
NA,TRBJ1-3,once,TRBV11-2,CASSSMGNTIYF,TGTGCCAGCAGCTCCATGGGAAACACCATATATTTT
NA,TRBJ2-5,NA,TRBV7-5,CVRSLRTEQETQYF,TGTGTCAGAAGCTTACGGACAGAGCAAGAGACCCAGTACTTC
NA,TRBJ1-1,NA,TRBV15,CATSAHSGAERAFF,TGTGCCACCAGCGCTCATTCCGGGGCAGAACGAGCTTTCTTT
NA,TRBJ1-5,once,TRBV6-1,CASIPGESNQPQHF,TGTGCCAGCATCCCAGGGGAGAGCAATCAGCCCCAGCATTTT
NA,TRBJ2-2,NA,TRBV5-6,CASSLAGGRNGELFF,TGTGCCAGCAGCTTGGCCGGGGGGCGGAACGGGGAGCTGTTTTTT
TRBD2,TRBJ2-3,NA,TRBV7-2,CASSPGLGISSTDTQYF,TGTGCCAGCAGCCCCGGACTAGGTATTTCTAGCACAGATACGCAGTATTTT
NA,TRBJ2-5,NA,TRBV18,CASSPPLVEETQYF,TGTGCCAGCTCACCACCCTTAGTCGAAGAGACCCAGTACTTC
TRBD2,TRBJ2-3,NA,TRBV5-1,CASSLAEYTDTQYF,TGCGCCAGCAGCCTAGCGGAATACACAGATACGCAGTATTTT
TRBD2,TRBJ2-3,NA,TRBV11-2,CASSLGLASSTDTQYF,TGTGCCAGCAGCTTAGGACTAGCCTCGAGCACAGATACGCAGTATTTT
NA,TRBJ2-3,NA,TRBV27,CASMRSPRQVGGTDTQYF,TGTGCCAGCATGCGAAGCCCCCGACAGGTCGGTGGAACAGATACGCAGTATTTT